The rows below give T cell receptor beta chains drawn from one sample of a study of CD8+ T cells in alopecia areata. TCRdb's table, derived via immunoSEQ multiplex PCR, lists solely in-frame clones and lacks some. The repertoire holds about 150,000 clones, under 60% seen once, with 15% to 20% in the top ten. The sequences come from CD8+ T cells sorted from blood, collected at week 0. The receptors here all came from a human donor with alopecia areata. Both conserved end residues are part of each CDR3. D genes are given only for firm matches. A clone size is listed for some rows: how often the clone was seen (once, few, many), or a class if it is expanded.

D gene | J gene | V gene | clone size | CDR3 protein | CDR3 DNA
NA | TRBJ1-1 | TRBV11-3 | NA | CASSLDLNTEAFF | TGTGCCAGCAGCTTAGACTTGAACACTGAAGCTTTCTTT
NA | TRBJ2-4 | TRBV7-9 | few | CASSLGGGKNIQYF | TGTGCCAGCAGCTTAGGCGGAGGGAAGAACATTCAGTACTTC
TRBD1 | TRBJ2-5 | TRBV30 | NA | CAWSSGTGDMETQYF | TGTGCCTGGAGTTCAGGGACAGGGGACATGGAGACCCAGTACTTC
TRBD1 | TRBJ1-2 | TRBV30 | NA | CAWAPTGNYGYTF | TGTGCCTGGGCCCCGACAGGGAACTATGGCTACACCTTC
TRBD1 | TRBJ2-1 | TRBV6-6 | NA | CASSARQGRFF | TGTGCCAGCAGTGCCCGACAGGGCAGGTTCTTC
NA | TRBJ2-5 | TRBV7-8 | NA | CASSLEGVFRETQYF | TGTGCCAGCAGCTTAGAGGGGGTTTTTAGAGAGACCCAGTACTTC
NA | TRBJ1-1 | TRBV30 | NA | CAWGLGGVPEAFF | TGTGCCTGGGGTCTTGGAGGTGTCCCTGAAGCTTTCTTT
NA | TRBJ1-2 | TRBV9 | NA | CASSDGAGRIYGYTF | TGTGCCAGCAGCGATGGCGCCGGGAGGATCTATGGCTACACCTTC
NA | TRBJ1-2 | TRBV30 | NA | CAWSAVDIFLGGYTF | TGTGCCTGGAGTGCGGTCGACATTTTCTTGGGAGGCTACACCTTC
TRBD2 | TRBJ2-7 | TRBV5-1 | NA | CASSSPGGEQYF | TGCGCCAGCAGCTCCCCGGGGGGGGAGCAGTACTTC
NA | TRBJ2-1 | TRBV7-2 | few | CASSLGVEQFF | TGTGCCAGCAGCTTAGGGGTTGAGCAGTTCTTC
TRBD2 | TRBJ2-7 | TRBV2 | NA | CASSTTSGDYSYEQYF | TGTGCCAGCAGTACGACTAGCGGGGACTACTCCTACGAGCAGTACTTC
TRBD2 | TRBJ2-7 | TRBV5-4 | few | CASSPGLAGYEQYF | TGTGCCAGCAGCCCGGGACTAGCGGGCTACGAGCAGTACTTC
NA | TRBJ1-1 | TRBV9 | once | CASSLTLGMNTEAFF | TGTGCCAGCAGCTTAACTCTCGGCATGAACACTGAAGCTTTCTTT
NA | TRBJ2-3 | TRBV30 | NA | CAWSVDSTDTQYF | TGTGCCTGGAGTGTCGATAGCACAGATACGCAGTATTTT
NA | TRBJ2-2 | TRBV27 | few | CASRGIVDTGELFF | TGTGCCAGCCGCGGGATAGTTGACACCGGGGAGCTGTTTTTT
TRBD1 | TRBJ2-7 | TRBV30 | NA | CAWSDRVLYEQYF | TGTGCCTGGAGCGACAGGGTTCTCTACGAGCAGTACTTC
NA | TRBJ1-2 | TRBV25-1 | few | CASSEDYGYTF | TGTGCCAGCAGCGAGGATTATGGCTACACCTTC
NA | TRBJ2-7 | TRBV13 | medium-sized | CASSTREGLYEQYF | TGTGCCAGCAGCACCCGTGAGGGTCTCTACGAGCAGTACTTC
TRBD1 | TRBJ2-7 | TRBV7-2 | few | CASSLRTGYQIYEQYF | TGTGCCAGCAGCTTAAGGACAGGGTATCAAATCTACGAGCAGTACTTC
NA | TRBJ1-1 | TRBV9 | NA | CASSVGIVTEAFF | TGTGCCAGCAGCGTAGGGATTGTCACTGAAGCTTTCTTT
NA | TRBJ1-1 | TRBV30 | NA | CAWSVDQNTEAFF | TGTGCCTGGAGTGTAGACCAGAACACTGAAGCTTTCTTT
NA | TRBJ1-2 | TRBV13 | NA | CASSLWGENGYTF | TGTGCCAGCAGCTTATGGGGGGAGAACGGCTACACCTTC
NA | TRBJ2-1 | TRBV29-1 | NA | CSVGAEQFF | TGCAGCGTTGGCGCTGAGCAGTTCTTC
NA | TRBJ1-4 | TRBV29-1 | few | CSVTGDNEKLFF | TGCAGCGTGACCGGGGATAATGAAAAACTGTTTTTT
TRBD2 | TRBJ2-1 | TRBV5-6 | NA | CASSWERASGYNEQFF | TGTGCCAGCAGCTGGGAGCGTGCTAGCGGATACAATGAGCAGTTCTTC
NA | TRBJ1-6 | TRBV4-1 | NA | CASSQSWDGNSPLHF | TGCGCCAGCAGCCAGTCCTGGGACGGAAATTCACCCCTCCACTTT
TRBD1 | TRBJ2-7 | TRBV4-3 | NA | CASSPGTGPHYEQYF | TGCGCCAGCAGCCCCGGGACAGGACCTCACTACGAGCAGTACTTC
NA | TRBJ2-1 | TRBV13 | NA | CASSPREMINEQFF | TGTGCCAGCAGCCCACGGGAGATGATCAATGAGCAGTTCTTC
NA | TRBJ2-3 | TRBV6-5 | few | CASSYSADSDTQYF | TGTGCCAGCAGTTACTCCGCGGATTCAGATACGCAGTATTTT
NA | TRBJ2-7 | TRBV30 | NA | CAWSGGAFYEQYF | TGTGCCTGGAGCGGTGGAGCGTTCTACGAGCAGTACTTC
NA | TRBJ2-2 | TRBV9 | few | CASSVGGANPTGELFF | TGTGCCAGCAGCGTAGGCGGGGCCAACCCCACCGGGGAGCTGTTTTTT